These 5 T cell receptor beta chains were all obtained from the same sample, sequenced in a study of beta chain features in type 1 diabetes. Reverse transcribing all isolated RNA meant expressed TCRB transcripts were sequenced. Libraries were prepared by immunoSEQ multiplex PCR; TCRdb keeps only in-frame clonotypes and omits some of them. This table has about 260,000 clones, over 65% appearing once. Sample: naive CD4+ T cells from blood. These TCRs come from a young man in good health.

CDR3 nucleotides: TGCGCCAGCAGCCAGGGACAGGGGGATAGGACCTACGAGCAGTACTTC. Its protein is CASSQGQGDRTYEQYF. This chain uses TRBV4-1 with TRBJ2-7; 11 positions agree with TRBD1. CDR1 is MGHRA and CDR2 is YSYEKL in the germline V gene. This CDR3 region has 16 residues. V lost 3 bases and J lost 2; bases outside the gene matches: 6.

The rearrangement joins TRBV20-1 to TRBJ2-1, with unresolved D. CDR1 DFQATT and CDR2 SNEGSKA come from the germline V gene (reference sequence). The CDR3 totals 11 residues. Trimming pared 6 bases from V and 2 bases from J, leaving 5 bases between. The CDR3 DNA follows: TGCAGTGCCCAGCCCTACAATGAGCAGTTCTTC. Translation: CSAQPYNEQFF.

This clone was recorded a few times. This rearrangement joins TRBV30 to TRBJ2-3; 8 bases agree with TRBD1. Unmatched junction bases numbered 5, after V lost 4 bases and J lost 2 bases. CDR3 length: 14 amino acids. CDR1 is GTSNPN, CDR2 SVGIG, per germline (reference sequence). The CDR3 DNA reads as TGTGCCTGGACCCCGGGACAGGTCACAGATACGCAGTATTTT. Residues: CAWTPGQVTDTQYF.

The chain uses TRBV4-3 and TRBJ2-5; D is perhaps TRBD2 (6 bases). V was shortened by 4 bases and J by 5 bases, with 14 bases between the two germline ends. From germline, CDR1 is LGHNA and CDR2 YSLEER. The CDR3 spans 14 residues. Here the CDR3 reads CASSRGLRSETQYF. DNA of the CDR3: TGCGCCAGCAGCCGGGGACTCCGATCCGAGACCCAGTACTTC.

This clone was detected only a few times. The V and J genes are TRBV28 and TRBJ2-5; D is undetermined. The CDR3 runs to 13 residues. Trimming shortened V by 5 bases and J by 0 bases, and 7 bases separated the two germline ends. The germline V gene encodes CDR1 MDHEN and CDR2 SYDVKM. The CDR3 sequence is CASSPQDQETQYF. CDR3 nucleotides: TGTGCCAGCAGTCCCCAGGACCAAGAGACCCAGTACTTC.